The 6 T cell receptor beta chains given below trace back to one sample, sequenced in a study of cytomegalovirus exposure and HLA in healthy donors. PCR was performed using 60 Vbeta and 13 Jbeta primers. The repertoire was sequenced with immunoSEQ multiplex PCR; TCRdb's copy has only in-frame clones and lacks some. The repertoire holds about 98,000 clones, with more than 60% as singletons. Sequenced input: PBMCs. Source of these receptors: a man aged 45-65 years in good health and CMV-seronegative.

The chain links TRBV10-1 to TRBJ1-1; 7 bases agree with TRBD1. This CDR3 is 13 amino acids long. CDR1 and CDR2 from the germline V gene are WNHNN and SYGVQD (reference sequence). Trimming took 6 bases from V and 4 from J; bases not matched to a gene: 5. CDR3 protein: CASRQGWGTEAFF. The CDR3, as DNA: TGCGCCAGCAGACAGGGGTGGGGCACTGAAGCTTTCTTT.

The chain is built from TRBV10-1 and TRBJ2-7; 10 bases are shared with TRBD1. The CDR3 covers 15 residues. Unmatched junction bases numbered 4, after V lost 0 bases and J lost 5 bases. Germline lookup yields CDR1 WNHNN and CDR2 SYGVQD (reference sequence). The CDR3 spells CASSESTGGRHEQYF. CDR3 in DNA: TGCGCCAGCAGTGAGTCGACAGGGGGCCGCCACGAGCAGTACTTC.

The chain recombines TRBV11-2 with TRBJ2-7, with 8 nucleotides matching TRBD2. CDR1 is SGHAT and CDR2 is FQNNGV in the germline V gene. V lost 2 bases to trimming and J lost 5 bases; unmatched junction nucleotides: 11. CDR3 length equals 16 residues. DNA for the CDR3: TGTGCCAGCAGCTTAAGTAGTCTAGCGGGCCGTCACGAGCAGTACTTC. Encoded protein: CASSLSSLAGRHEQYF.

This chain connects TRBV9 to TRBJ2-5; perhaps TRBD1 as D (5 bases). CDR3 length equals 15 residues. The germline V gene has CDR1 SGDLS and CDR2 YYNGEE. Trimming shortened V by 4 bases and J by 0 bases, and 13 bases separated the two germline ends. The CDR3 bases are TGTGCCAGCAGCTCAAATCCAGGGTACCAAGAGACCCAGTACTTC. Translation: CASSSNPGYQETQYF.

The chain joins TRBV2 to TRBJ2-7, with 10 bases lining up with TRBD1. The CDR3 extends over 13 amino acids. Trimming removed 6 bases from V and 4 bases from J; junction bases left unmatched: 3. CDR1 is SNHLY, CDR2 FYNNEI, per germline. CDR3 sequence (DNA): TGTGCCAGCAGCGGGACAGGGGTGTACGAGCAGTACTTC. It codes for CASSGTGVYEQYF.

This rearrangement joins TRBV2 to TRBJ2-1, with a weak D call TRBD1 (6 bases). This CDR3 comprises 16 residues. V was pared by 0 bases and J by 5 bases, with 14 bases between. Germline V gene data show CDR1 as SNHLY and CDR2 as FYNNEI. The CDR3 region is CASSEAVGAGDNEQFF. Here the CDR3 DNA reads TGTGCCAGCAGTGAAGCGGTTGGGGCAGGGGACAATGAGCAGTTCTTC.